A selection of T cell receptor beta chains follows, all from one sample in a study of human T cells and chemical hapten exposure. TCRdb used MiXCR to reprocess the RACE reads, holding one entry per CDR3 protein. The sample has around 110,000 distinct CDR3 sequences, 10% to 12% seen once. This specimen consisted of whole blood, obtained in connection with sensitization to the hapten diphenylcyclopropenone (DPC). The origin of the receptors is a woman aged 45-65 years with alopecia areata. Some clones in this sample may be carry-over from other donors' samples. CDR3s leave out the opening cysteine and the closing phenylalanine or tryptophan.

14 | TRBV29-1 | SVETSGGAWADTQY
12 | TRBV12-3/TRBV12-4 | ASSLSGATDTQY
10 | TRBV28 | ASTADQETQY
13 | TRBV9 | ASSVGGQSFYEQY
10 | TRBV29-1 | SVEAHSYEQY
15 | TRBV7-9 | ASSLVRTSGRRGEQY
12 | TRBV24-1 | ATSPGQRNYGYT
12 | TRBV12-3/TRBV12-4 | ASSLTSGNQPQH
16 | TRBV7-9 | ASSLGRTSGGSTDTQY
12 | TRBV28 | ASSLGTRGGEQF
12 | TRBV2 | ASSDRLVRNEQF
14 | TRBV2 | ASSEHESVSNQPQH
11 | TRBV20-1 | SARGQRQETQY
10 | TRBV20-1 | SARGQQETQY
9 | TRBV6-2/TRBV6-3 | ASSYGQLAN
11 | TRBV15 | ATSRGDGQPQH
13 | TRBV29-1 | SVDGGTETPYEQY
13 | TRBV28 | ASSLAGDMTDTQY
12 | TRBV12-3/TRBV12-4 | ASSGTGSPYEQY
14 | TRBV20-1 | SARARGVGGPYEQF
12 | TRBV2 | AGGTYSGANVLT
15 | TRBV28 | ASSPTGGQRSNQPQH
12 | TRBV20-1 | SAREQGPVSPLH
12 | TRBV10-3 | AISESGQGSGYT
11 | TRBV6-1 | ASSGTTYNEQF
9 | TRBV12-3/TRBV12-4 | ASSYTYEQY
13 | TRBV30 | AWRGRVGGLTEAF
9 | TRBV5-6 | ASSLGRTQY
9 | TRBV29-1 | SSQGGETQY
16 | TRBV4-3 | ASSQDLGTFSGANVLT
13 | TRBV7-2 | ASSPQAGRTDTQY
13 | TRBV6-2/TRBV6-3 | ASSYSGEVSYEQY
13 | TRBV6-1 | ASTLEGTRGNTQY
12 | TRBV13 | ASSLRDRIYEQY
12 | TRBV6-1 | ASSEPGGFQPQH
15 | TRBV3-1 | ASSQGRTSGGADTQY
10 | TRBV6-5 | ASSRSGDEQY
13 | TRBV6-6 | ASSYSSGAATEAF
13 | TRBV6-2/TRBV6-3 | ASSYIVGSGETQY
14 | TRBV18 | ASSPLPSSGANVLT
12 | TRBV12-3/TRBV12-4 | ASSSRDGNYGYT
11 | TRBV6-1 | ASIEHSNQPQH
10 | TRBV28 | ASSFGPGELF
15 | TRBV6-2/TRBV6-3 | ASRLTSGRADTGELF
13 | TRBV29-1 | SVVSAGVPYNEQF
13 | TRBV4-2 | ASSPGTANTGELF
11 | TRBV27 | ATRDFLYYEQY
11 | TRBV12-3/TRBV12-4 | ASSSGAYNEQF
9 | TRBV20-1 | RPTQDTEAF
13 | TRBV6-5 | ASSYPRGSTNEQF
9 | TRBV20-1 | SAEISNEQF
12 | TRBV29-1 | SVSWTGSSYEQY
15 | TRBV3-1 | ASSQDWGDSSSYEQY
16 | TRBV6-1 | ASSELSPWQGNADTQY